This T cell receptor beta chain was obtained from a study of cytomegalovirus exposure and HLA in healthy donors listed by TCRdb under 2017. As for the study more broadly: An earlier analysis of roughly 500 of the donors reported over 250 Gb of sequence data and 117 million unique TCR beta sequences obtained from about 179 million T cells. A later genetic analysis used genome-wide SNP genotypes for about three fifths of the 666 donors, treating that subset as a discovery cohort. In the later analysis, no new phenotypic data were used to find candidate immune exposures; instead, reliance was placed on TCR beta sequences and their occurrence across donors. Alongside the repertoire data, information on donor age, sex, ethnicity and CMV serostatus was compiled. The study combined high-throughput TCR immunosequencing, statistical association of individual TCRs with disease status, and machine learning to predict cytomegalovirus infection status. To study patterns of TCR occurrence, a later analysis re-analyzed previously published TCR beta repertoires from 550 to 800 donors and added high-resolution HLA genotyping. Roughly 5 DR-DQ haplotypes were handled as single units for association and clustering because linkage in the cohort was strong. Across 300 to 400 genotyped donors of the cohort, an average of approximately 220,000 unique TCR beta nucleotide sequences per donor were sequenced, and 15% to 20% of those sequences were non-productive. The number of typed donors differed by locus: about 620-640 for A, B, C, DRB1 and DQB1; some 500 for DQA1; some 610 for DPA1; and some 450 for DPB1. To decide whether each TCR beta V gene segment behaved as functional or pseudogenic, an earlier analysis of approximately 600 of the donors relied on high-throughput TCR beta sequencing. The aim of the study was to test whether cataloging public T cell receptors could identify signatures of past pathogen exposure. Along with the 666-subject first cohort, a separate validation cohort of around 110 different subjects was used. All discovery cohort repertoires had been generated on a single sequencing platform. The study profiled the T cell repertoires of 550 to 700 subjects by immunosequencing and related them to cytomegalovirus serostatus. Around 320 gigabases of sequencing data and approximately 80 million unique TCR sequences were included in an early release covering over 600 HLA-typed donors. Of the 300 to 500 genotyped donors, approximately 80% were placed in the genetic ancestry cluster associated with self-reported Caucasian donors. Both class I and class II loci were covered by HLA typing, at four-digit resolution.

V and J are truncated by 5 bases and 7 bases respectively, leaving an intervening sequence of 15 bases. For CDR1 and CDR2, the germline V gene lists SQVTM and ANQGSEA. Its CDR3 holds 13 amino acids, cysteine through phenylalanine. Here the CDR3 DNA is all that survives: 39 bases in frame from base 1. The cohort was made up of hundreds of healthy bone marrow donors. At the time of sampling, all cohort members were nominally healthy, though unrecorded immune exposures were likely present. The donor was CMV seropositive and was included in the group of some 290 seropositive cohort members. A peripheral blood sample was collected from each donor, and TCR beta sequencing was performed on peripheral blood mononuclear cells. Genomic DNA was extracted from the blood cell samples with the Qiagen DNeasy Blood Extraction Kit. On the study overall, not on this receptor specifically: The classifier was reported to diagnose cytomegalovirus status with high specificity and sensitivity in both the original and validation cohorts. According to a later genetic analysis, donors in an Asian-associated ancestry cluster had fewer N-insertions in productive TCRs than the roughly 660-donor mean. In this cohort, only TCR beta chains were sequenced, and detectable features were limited by the absence of alpha or paired-chain data. The study gave a list of some 150 TCR beta chains associated with cytomegalovirus. According to the authors, the approach could potentially be generalized to other disease states and immunological phenotypes. A few of the identified cytomegalovirus-associated TCR beta chains were confirmed in vitro to be specific for cytomegalovirus antigens. A cluster of highly shared sequence variants was judged likely to represent a technical artifact of the sequencing pipeline. CMV serostatus was the only immune exposure information available for the cohort. An association between a missense DCLRE1C variant and V-gene and J-gene trimming of TCR beta chains was found in a later genetic analysis and replicated in an independent cohort. Some IMGT-functional V segments, including TRBV6-2 and TRBV6-3, could not be distinguished by the 87-base-pair reads and were therefore excluded. A later analysis reported that several top co-occurrence clusters appeared linked to parvovirus B19, influenza, CMV and Epstein-Barr virus. An earlier analysis of 450 to 750 of the donors showed that most TCR beta V segments appeared in productive rearrangements either about 87% or about 30% of the time, which broadly matched IMGT annotations. In a later analysis, the rate of TCR association differed among HLA loci, with DRB1 alleles having the most associated TCRs and HLA-C alleles having the fewest. Because counts were too low, approximately 15 rarely observed V segments, including chromosome 9 orphons, were excluded from the earlier analysis of about 500 of the donors. Because HLA typing was missing for some donors at each locus, association tests included only the typed subset. Correlated functional status among segregating V segments might reflect linkage disequilibrium, but an unknown experimental factor could not be ruled out. In a later analysis, 16,951 TCR beta sequences were associated with specific HLA alleles at a false discovery rate of 0.05. A later analysis found that HLA-associated TCR beta chains were more clonally expanded and had lower generation probabilities than equally common non-associated chains. When HLA alleles, especially DR and DQ, strongly co-occurred, TCR associations were difficult to assign to individual alleles. The presence/absence analyses assumed that sequencing depth was roughly uniform across donors, and that assumption may not be true. Most TCR sequences were observed very rarely across donors, whereas some public TCRs were present in many individuals. A further reported finding was that TCR beta sequences accurately predicted the HLA-A and HLA-B alleles for most subjects in the first cohort. According to a later analysis, most CMV-associated TCR beta chains appeared to be HLA-restricted, and the HLA associations seemed to be driven largely by CMV exposure.

Libraries came from the immunoSEQ multiplex PCR assay. For the multiplex PCR, a mixture combining 60 forward primers for TCR Vbeta segments and 13 reverse primers for TCR Jbeta segments was used. Amplification of the CDR3 region of rearranged TCR beta genes was performed with a multiplex PCR assay on genomic DNA. The Illumina HiSeq System was used to sequence the amplified TCR beta libraries as 87-base-pair reads. On the study's bioinformatics: A later analysis counted 75 million to 100 million unique TCR beta chains across the roughly 700 repertoires, and approximately 11 million of these chains were shared by at least two donors. Raw reads were error-corrected and collapsed into unique sequences with a nearest-neighbor algorithm that merged closely related sequences to remove PCR and sequencing errors. To assign V, D and J gene segments, CDR3 sequences were aligned to IMGT reference sequences. Each retained sequence needed at least a six-nucleotide match to both a V gene segment and a J gene segment. Rearrangements were called productive when the CDR3 lacked stop codons and stayed in frame with V and J; all others were non-productive. CDR3 was defined by IMGT convention, running from the second conserved V-encoded cysteine to the conserved J-encoded phenylalanine. The earlier analysis of some 600 of the donors excluded sequences that lacked an unambiguous match to a single V gene segment. An earlier analysis of about 590 of the donors classified V segments as functional when productive rearrangements were above 56.7% and as segregating when the standard deviation between donors was above 5%. To diagnose cytomegalovirus status from the catalog of TCR beta chain sequences, a statistical classification framework was built. In a later analysis, TCR nucleotide sequences were compared against IMGT/GENE-DB human TR gene sequences so that V and J genes could be assigned. Using the TCRdist pipeline, a later analysis assigned CDR3 sequences along with most-parsimonious VDJ recombination scenarios. A later analysis defined each TCR beta chain by its CDR3 amino acid sequence plus V-gene family, and excluded reads lacking a unique V-gene family. To address suspected cross-contamination and a sequencing artifact, a later analysis removed around 590 highly shared, low-generation-probability nucleotide sequences. A later analysis calculated a clonal expansion index for each public chain from normalized within-repertoire ranks of inferred template counts. In a later analysis, generation probabilities were computed with a VDJ recombination model fitted to out-of-frame rearrangements, and the resulting probabilities were checked against IGoR. In a later analysis, TCR-TCR, TCR-HLA and TCR-CMV co-occurrence was scored with hypergeometric tests, and a repertoire-size bias correction was applied to TCR pairs. In a later analysis, false discovery rates were estimated by permuting HLA or CMV assignments 20 times. In a later analysis, co-occurring TCRs were grouped using DBSCAN, and TCRdist sequence similarity was added for clustering within HLA-allele-positive subsets. Co-occurrence clustering excluded repertoires with fewer than 30,000 or more than 120,000 public chains, plus five with anomalous nucleotide sharing. TCRdb's version of the immuneACCESS table is confined to in-frame rearrangements and falls short of the full clone set. An unresolved V gene accounts for under half of the shortfall where checked; the remainder is of unknown origin. V, J and clone size were drawn from that table, and D and trimming were deduced from the DNA. The sample yields 150,000 or so clones; over 60% were counted once. The ten largest clones take up over 11% of the sample.

The table lists this clone with a few counts. Its antigen has not been determined. Within one base of it there is no much larger clone, and no base qualities were kept. Sequenced material: PBMCs. This receptor was obtained from a man in his fifties or sixties in good health and CMV-seropositive. The chain couples TRBV29-1 to TRBJ1-5, and possibly TRBD1, on 5 matching bases. The bases are TGCAGCGTTTCAGGGACGGGAGGCCAGCCCCAGCATTTT. The resulting protein is CSVSGTGGQPQHF.